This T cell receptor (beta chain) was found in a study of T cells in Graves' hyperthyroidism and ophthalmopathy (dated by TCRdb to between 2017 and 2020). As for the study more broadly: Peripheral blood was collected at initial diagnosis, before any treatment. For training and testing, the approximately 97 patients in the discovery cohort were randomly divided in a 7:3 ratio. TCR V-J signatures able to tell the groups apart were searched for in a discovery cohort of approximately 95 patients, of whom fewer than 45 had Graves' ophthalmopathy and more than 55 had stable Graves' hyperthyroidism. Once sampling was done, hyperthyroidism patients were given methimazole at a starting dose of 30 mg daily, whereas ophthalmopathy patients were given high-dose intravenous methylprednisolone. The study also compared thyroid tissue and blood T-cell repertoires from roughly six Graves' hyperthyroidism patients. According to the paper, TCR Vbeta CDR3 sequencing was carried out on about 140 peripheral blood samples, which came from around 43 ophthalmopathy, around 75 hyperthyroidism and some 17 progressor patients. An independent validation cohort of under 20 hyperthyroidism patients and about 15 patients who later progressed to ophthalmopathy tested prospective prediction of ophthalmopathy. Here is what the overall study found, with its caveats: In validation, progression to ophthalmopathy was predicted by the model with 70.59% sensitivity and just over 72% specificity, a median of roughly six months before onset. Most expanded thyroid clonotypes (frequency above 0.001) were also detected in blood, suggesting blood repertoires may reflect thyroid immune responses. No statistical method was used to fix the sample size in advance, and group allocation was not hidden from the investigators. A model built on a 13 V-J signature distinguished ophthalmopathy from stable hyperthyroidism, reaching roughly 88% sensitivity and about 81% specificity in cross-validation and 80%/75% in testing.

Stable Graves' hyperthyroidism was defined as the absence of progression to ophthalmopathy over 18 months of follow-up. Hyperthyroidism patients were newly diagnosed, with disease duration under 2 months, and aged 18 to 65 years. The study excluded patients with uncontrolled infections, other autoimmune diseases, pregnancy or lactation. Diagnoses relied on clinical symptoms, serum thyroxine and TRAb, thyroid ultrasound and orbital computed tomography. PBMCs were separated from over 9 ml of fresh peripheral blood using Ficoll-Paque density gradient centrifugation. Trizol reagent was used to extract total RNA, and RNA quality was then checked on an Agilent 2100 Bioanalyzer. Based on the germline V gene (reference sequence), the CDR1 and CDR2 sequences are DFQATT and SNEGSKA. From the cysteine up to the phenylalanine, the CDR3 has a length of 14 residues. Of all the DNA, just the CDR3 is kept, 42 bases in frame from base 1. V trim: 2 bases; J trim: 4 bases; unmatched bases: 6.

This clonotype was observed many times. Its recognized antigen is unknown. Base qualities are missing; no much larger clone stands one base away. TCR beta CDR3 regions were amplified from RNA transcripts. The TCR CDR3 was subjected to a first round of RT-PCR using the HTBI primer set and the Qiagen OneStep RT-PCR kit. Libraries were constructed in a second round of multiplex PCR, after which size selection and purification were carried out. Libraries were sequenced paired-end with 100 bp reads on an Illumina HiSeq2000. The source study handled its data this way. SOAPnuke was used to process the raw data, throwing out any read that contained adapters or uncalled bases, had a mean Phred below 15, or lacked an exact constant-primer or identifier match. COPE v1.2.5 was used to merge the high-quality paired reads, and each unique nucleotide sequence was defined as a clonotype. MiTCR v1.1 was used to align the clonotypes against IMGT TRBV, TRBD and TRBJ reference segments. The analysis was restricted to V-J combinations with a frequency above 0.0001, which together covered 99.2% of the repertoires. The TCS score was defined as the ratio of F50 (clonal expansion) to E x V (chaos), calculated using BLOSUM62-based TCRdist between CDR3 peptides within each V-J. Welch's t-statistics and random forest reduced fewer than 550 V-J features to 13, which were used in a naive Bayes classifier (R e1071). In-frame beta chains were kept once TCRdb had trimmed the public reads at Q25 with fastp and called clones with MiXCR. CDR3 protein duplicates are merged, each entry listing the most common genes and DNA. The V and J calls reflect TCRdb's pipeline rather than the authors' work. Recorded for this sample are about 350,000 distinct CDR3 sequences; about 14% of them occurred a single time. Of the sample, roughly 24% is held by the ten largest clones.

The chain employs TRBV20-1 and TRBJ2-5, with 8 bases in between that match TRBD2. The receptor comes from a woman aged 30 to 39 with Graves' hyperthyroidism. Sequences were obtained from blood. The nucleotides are TGCAGTGCTAGACCCGGGAGGGCCAGAGAGACCCAGTACTTC. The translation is CSARPGRARETQYF.